This T cell receptor (beta chain) appears in the sequencing data of a study of spatial heterogeneity in lung cancer. Points from the study as a whole: More often at tumor resection than at routine follow-up, ubiquitous expanded tumor TCRs were detected in the blood.

The V gene's germline CDR1 is LGHNA and CDR2 YNFKEQ. The CDR3 consists of 13 residues. Trimming removed 1 base from V and 11 bases from J, with 13 bases in between. Time point noted: sample taken at primary tumor resection. The input material, whole RNA from tumor, nontumor lung or frozen PBMC, was sequenced unsorted. There were some 70 donors, all of them untreated patients with early-stage non-small cell lung cancer. The sample holds a few counts of this clonotype. Its antigen remains unknown. TCRdb itself ran the 5' RACE reads through MiXCR, one entry per CDR3 protein. Among about 95,000 distinct CDR3 sequences listed, roughly 10% were seen once.

This sequence originates from a male donor with early-stage non-small cell lung cancer. The chain employs TRBV4-2 and TRBJ2-3, with no clear D. Sequencing was performed on PBMCs, taken at surgery. The CDR3 loop is CASSQAGSGEQYF. In nucleotides, the CDR3 is TGTGCCAGCAGCCAAGCGGGCAGTGGCGAGCAGTATTTT.